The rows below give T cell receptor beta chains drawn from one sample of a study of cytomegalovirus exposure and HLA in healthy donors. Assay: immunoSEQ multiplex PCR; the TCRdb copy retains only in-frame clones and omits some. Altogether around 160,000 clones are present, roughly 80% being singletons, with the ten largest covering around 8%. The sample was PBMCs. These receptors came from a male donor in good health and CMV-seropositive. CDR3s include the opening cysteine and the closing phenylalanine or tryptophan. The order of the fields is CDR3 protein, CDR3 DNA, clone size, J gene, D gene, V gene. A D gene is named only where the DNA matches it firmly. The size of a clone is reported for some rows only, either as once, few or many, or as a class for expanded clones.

CASSSSRGMNTEAFF	TGTGCCAGCAGCTCCTCTCGGGGTATGAACACTGAAGCTTTCTTT	.	TRBJ1-1	.	TRBV7-2
CASSPAAYSNQPQHF	TGTGCCAGCAGCCCGGCGGCCTATAGCAATCAGCCCCAGCATTTT	.	TRBJ1-5	.	TRBV7-2
CAGRPGGGNYGYTF	TGTGCCGGCAGGCCCGGAGGGGGCAACTATGGCTACACCTTC	.	TRBJ1-2	TRBD1	TRBV5-4
CASSYEGGQASYEQYF	TGTGCCAGCAGTTACGAAGGGGGACAGGCGTCCTACGAGCAGTACTTC	.	TRBJ2-7	TRBD1	TRBV27
CASSSGLDQETQYF	TGCGCCAGCAGCTCAGGACTGGATCAAGAGACCCAGTACTTC	.	TRBJ2-5	.	TRBV5-1
CASSEVSDLPGANVLTF	TGTGCCAGCAGTGAAGTATCAGATCTCCCTGGGGCCAACGTCCTGACTTTC	.	TRBJ2-6	.	TRBV6-1
CASRKGQGNSGANGLTF	TGTGCCAGCAGAAAGGGACAGGGAAACTCTGGGGCCAACGGCCTGACTTTC	.	TRBJ2-6	TRBD1	TRBV5-6
CASSPSQNTEAFF	TGTGCCAGCAGCCCGAGCCAGAACACTGAAGCTTTCTTT	.	TRBJ1-1	.	TRBV7-9
CASRKRLDPGDYGYTF	TGTGCCAGCAGGAAGAGGTTAGACCCCGGAGACTATGGCTACACCTTC	.	TRBJ1-2	.	TRBV27
CAWAPGEEKLFF	TGTGCCTGGGCCCCAGGGGAGGAAAAACTGTTTTTT	few	TRBJ1-4	.	TRBV30
CASSLEAYSSYNEQFF	TGTGCCAGCAGCTTGGAAGCCTACAGCTCCTACAATGAGCAGTTCTTC	.	TRBJ2-1	.	TRBV5-6
CASSPRRGANYGYTF	TGTGCCAGCAGCCCCCGCCGCGGAGCTAACTATGGCTACACCTTC	.	TRBJ1-2	.	TRBV11-2
CASSNRSRAQHF	TGTGCCAGCAGCAATCGGTCCCGGGCCCAGCATTTT	.	TRBJ1-5	.	TRBV7-2
CASSGGQGVGSPLHF	TGTGCCAGCAGTGGGGGACAGGGAGTGGGATCACCCCTCCACTTT	.	TRBJ1-6	TRBD1	TRBV6-1
CAWSVTSRLGTEAFF	TGTGCCTGGAGTGTAACTAGCAGGTTGGGCACTGAAGCTTTCTTT	.	TRBJ1-1	.	TRBV30
CASSESAPYNSYEQFF	TGCGCCAGCAGTGAGTCGGCCCCCTACAATAGCTATGAGCAGTTCTTC	few	TRBJ2-1	.	TRBV10-2
CASSFIRAGEGEQFF	TGTGCCAGTAGTTTTATTCGAGCGGGAGAGGGGGAGCAGTTCTTC	once	TRBJ2-1	TRBD2	TRBV19
CASSPHRDRFYGYTF	TGCGCCAGCAGCCCACACCGGGACAGATTCTATGGCTACACCTTC	.	TRBJ1-2	TRBD1	TRBV5-1
CAWSGQGALRNTIYF	TGTGCCTGGAGTGGACAGGGGGCTTTAAGAAACACCATATATTTT	.	TRBJ1-3	TRBD1	TRBV30
CASSYSAGSNEKLFF	TGTGCCAGCAGTTACTCTGCGGGGTCAAATGAAAAACTGTTTTTT	.	TRBJ1-4	.	TRBV6-5
CASSHAEGASNEKLFF	TGCGCCAGCAGCCATGCTGAGGGGGCGAGTAATGAAAAACTGTTTTTT	.	TRBJ1-4	TRBD1	TRBV4-3
CASSALRDRGTYEQYF	TGTGCCAGCAGCGCCCTCCGGGACAGGGGAACCTACGAGCAGTACTTC	.	TRBJ2-7	TRBD1	TRBV7-9
CASRTPGQGPGTQYF	TGCGCCAGCAGAACTCCGGGACAGGGTCCCGGGACCCAGTACTTC	.	TRBJ2-5	TRBD1	TRBV6-6
CSVEESRETQYF	TGCAGCGTTGAAGAAAGCAGGGAGACCCAGTACTTC	.	TRBJ2-5	.	TRBV29-1
CASSTRPGLKAPLHF	TGTGCCAGCAGTACCCGGCCGGGACTAAAGGCACCCCTCCACTTT	.	TRBJ1-6	.	TRBV27
CASSNRETTEAFF	TGTGCCAGCAGCAACAGGGAGACCACTGAAGCTTTCTTT	few	TRBJ1-1	.	TRBV7-2
CASSQTGNTEAFF	TGCGCCAGCAGCCAGACAGGGAACACTGAAGCTTTCTTT	.	TRBJ1-1	.	TRBV5-1
CASSLPYRDQPQHF	TGTGCCAGCAGTTTACCCTACAGGGATCAGCCCCAGCATTTT	.	TRBJ1-5	.	TRBV28
CASSRTGTGYSGNTIYF	TGCGCCAGCAGCAGGACCGGGACAGGGTACTCTGGAAACACCATATATTTT	.	TRBJ1-3	TRBD1	TRBV5-1
CASSPGGMYSNQPQHF	TGTGCCAGCAGCCCCGGGGGTATGTATAGCAATCAGCCCCAGCATTTT	.	TRBJ1-5	.	TRBV28
CASSFPPKSSGNTIYF	TGTGCCAGCAGCTTCCCCCCCAAATCCTCTGGAAACACCATATATTTT	.	TRBJ1-3	.	TRBV7-2
CAWSGGVVVDTQYF	TGTGCCTGGAGTGGCGGGGTTGTTGTGGATACGCAGTATTTT	once	TRBJ2-3	.	TRBV30
CASRIGTSGKGETQYF	TGCGCCAGCAGGATTGGGACTAGCGGGAAAGGCGAGACCCAGTACTTC	once	TRBJ2-5	TRBD2	TRBV5-1
CASSLSRLASYEQYF	TGTGCCAGCAGTTTATCGCGGCTTGCCTCCTACGAGCAGTACTTC	.	TRBJ2-7	.	TRBV27
CARVGFNEQFF	TGTGCCAGGGTGGGCTTCAATGAGCAGTTCTTC	.	TRBJ2-1	.	TRBV28
CASRGQGSNSGNTIYF	TGTGCCAGCAGGGGACAGGGGTCCAACTCTGGAAACACCATATATTTT	.	TRBJ1-3	TRBD1	TRBV28
CASSLRGTSGSPYEQYF	TGTGCCAGCAGCTTGAGGGGGACTAGCGGGTCACCTTACGAGCAGTACTTC	.	TRBJ2-7	TRBD2	TRBV5-4
CAWHGTGGYGNTIYF	TGTGCCTGGCACGGGACAGGGGGTTATGGAAACACCATATATTTT	.	TRBJ1-3	TRBD1	TRBV30
CASSLVGGTDSNQPQHF	TGTGCCAGCAGTTTAGTTGGGGGGACCGATAGCAATCAGCCCCAGCATTTT	.	TRBJ1-5	.	TRBV28